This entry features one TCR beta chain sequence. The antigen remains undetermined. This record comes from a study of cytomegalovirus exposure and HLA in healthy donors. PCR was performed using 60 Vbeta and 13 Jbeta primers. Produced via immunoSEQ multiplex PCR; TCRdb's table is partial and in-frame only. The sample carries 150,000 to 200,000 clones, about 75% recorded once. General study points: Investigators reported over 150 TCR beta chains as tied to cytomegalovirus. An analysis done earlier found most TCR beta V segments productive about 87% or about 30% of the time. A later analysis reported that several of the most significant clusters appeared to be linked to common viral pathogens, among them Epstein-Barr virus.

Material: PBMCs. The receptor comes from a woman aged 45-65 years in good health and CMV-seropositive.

In nucleotides, the CDR3 is TGTGCCAGCAGCTTAGGGGTCCGGGACAGGGGGCTTGGGGCTGAAGCTTTCTTT. Translating gives CASSLGVRDRGLGAEAFF. This chain links TRBV7-8 with TRBJ1-1, with 12 bases lining up with TRBD1. Germline trimming cut 1 base from V and 6 bases from J; bases unmatched to any gene: 12. The germline V gene has CDR1 SGHVS and CDR2 FQNEAQ. This CDR3 is built from 18 residues.